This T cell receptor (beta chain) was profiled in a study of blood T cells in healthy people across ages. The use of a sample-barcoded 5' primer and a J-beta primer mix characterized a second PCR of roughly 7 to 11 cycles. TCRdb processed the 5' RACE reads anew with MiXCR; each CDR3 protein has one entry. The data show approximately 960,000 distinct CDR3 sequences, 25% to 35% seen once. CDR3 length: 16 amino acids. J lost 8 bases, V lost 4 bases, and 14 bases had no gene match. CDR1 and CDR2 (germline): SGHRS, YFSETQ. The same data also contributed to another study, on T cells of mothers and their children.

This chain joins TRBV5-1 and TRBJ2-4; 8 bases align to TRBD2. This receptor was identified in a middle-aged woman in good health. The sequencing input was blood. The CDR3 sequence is CASSPTGGPAMDIQYF. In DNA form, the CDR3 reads TGCGCCAGCAGCCCGACGGGGGGGCCTGCCATGGACATTCAGTACTTC.